This TCR beta chain derives from a study of blood T cell repertoires in COVID-19. Study overall: Material from acute and convalescent COVID-19 was sourced from the United States, Italy and Spain. PBMCs, B-cell-depleted T cells, or T cells were the source of the cDNA or gDNA that made up the material.

As originally analysed: The authors estimated nucleated cell counts from reference gene primer amplification. Profiled with immunoSEQ multiplex PCR; TCRdb holds only in-frame clones, not every one. D and trimming were read from the DNA, whereas the V and J calls and clone size are those reported in that table. In the table there are tens of thousands of clones, roughly 86% of which are singletons. The V end was cut by 0 bases, the J end by 10 bases, with 10 bases between. Germline V lookup: CDR1 SGHTA, CDR2 FQGNSA. This CDR3 spans 14 amino acids. Sequencing was performed on peripheral blood. The source of this sequence is a man aged 50 to 60 in a cohort sampled during active COVID-19. The chain joins TRBV7-2 to TRBJ1-6; D is uncertain. CDR3 nucleotide sequence: TGTGCCAGCAGCTTAGCCGGGGTACAATCACCCCTCCACTTT. Translation gives CASSLAGVQSPLHF.